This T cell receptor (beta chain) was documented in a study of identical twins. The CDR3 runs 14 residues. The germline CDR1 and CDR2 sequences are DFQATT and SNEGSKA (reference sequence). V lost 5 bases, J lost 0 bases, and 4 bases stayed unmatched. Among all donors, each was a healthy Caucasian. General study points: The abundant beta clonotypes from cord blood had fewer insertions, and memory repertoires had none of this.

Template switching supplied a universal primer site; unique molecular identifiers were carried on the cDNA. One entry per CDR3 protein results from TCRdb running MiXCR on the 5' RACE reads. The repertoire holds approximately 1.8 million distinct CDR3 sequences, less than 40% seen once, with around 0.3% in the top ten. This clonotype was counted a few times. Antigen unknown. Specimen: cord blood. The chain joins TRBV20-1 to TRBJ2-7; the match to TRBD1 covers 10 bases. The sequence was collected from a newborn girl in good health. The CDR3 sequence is CSAEDRGNSYEQYF. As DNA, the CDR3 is TGCAGTGCTGAGGACAGGGGGAACTCCTACGAGCAGTACTTC.